The rows below give T cell receptor beta chains drawn from one sample of a study of Ad26.COV2.S vaccination and SARS-CoV-2 variants. Clones were sequenced by immunoSEQ multiplex PCR, and TCRdb holds only the in-frame ones, with some missing. The sample includes approximately 300,000 clones, more than 70% of them seen just once. The input for sequencing was peripheral blood, taken in a trial of Ad26.COV2.S vaccine versus placebo. The receptors here all came from a person aged 18-65 years who received the Ad26.COV2.S COVID-19 vaccine or a placebo. Both conserved end residues are part of each CDR3. Each record gives: J gene, V gene, D gene, clone size, CDR3 DNA, CDR3 protein. D genes are given only for firm matches. The size entry is marked missing in some rows and otherwise reads once, few, many or a size class.

j_call: TRBJ2-2; v_call: TRBV6-6; d_call: TRBD1; clone_size: once; cdr3_nt: TGTGCCAGCAGTCAGCGACAGGGGGGTTATAGGGGCGGGGAGCTGTTTTTT; cdr3_aa: CASSQRQGGYRGGELFF
j_call: TRBJ2-7; v_call: TRBV27; d_call: TRBD2; clone_size: NA; cdr3_nt: TGTGCCAGCAGTAGCGGGGCTTCCTACGAGCAGTACTTC; cdr3_aa: CASSSGASYEQYF
j_call: TRBJ1-6; v_call: TRBV5-6; d_call: NA; clone_size: NA; cdr3_nt: TGTGCCAGCAGCTTGGGGGCAGGAATGAATTCACCCCTCCACTTT; cdr3_aa: CASSLGAGMNSPLHF
j_call: TRBJ1-5; v_call: TRBV7-2; d_call: NA; clone_size: NA; cdr3_nt: TGTGCCAGCAGCTTAATCGGGGGCAATCAGCCCCAGCATTTT; cdr3_aa: CASSLIGGNQPQHF
j_call: TRBJ2-1; v_call: TRBV6-5; d_call: TRBD1; clone_size: NA; cdr3_nt: TGTGCCAGCTCAAAAGGGGGCCGGGAGCAGTTCTTC; cdr3_aa: CASSKGGREQFF
j_call: TRBJ2-2; v_call: TRBV18; d_call: TRBD1; clone_size: NA; cdr3_nt: TGTGCCAGCTCAGAATATTGGACAGGCCAAGCGAACACCGGGGAGCTGTTTTTT; cdr3_aa: CASSEYWTGQANTGELFF
j_call: TRBJ2-2; v_call: TRBV30; d_call: NA; clone_size: NA; cdr3_nt: TGTGCCTGGATGGGAGAGGGGGAGCTGTTTTTT; cdr3_aa: CAWMGEGELFF
j_call: TRBJ2-2; v_call: TRBV5-1; d_call: NA; clone_size: NA; cdr3_nt: TGCGCCAGCTCACCCGGGACGGCGAACACCGGGGAGCTGTTTTTT; cdr3_aa: CASSPGTANTGELFF
j_call: TRBJ1-2; v_call: TRBV27; d_call: NA; clone_size: once; cdr3_nt: TGTGCCAGCAGTTTAACAGCCTACTATGGCTACACCTTC; cdr3_aa: CASSLTAYYGYTF
j_call: TRBJ1-2; v_call: TRBV7-9; d_call: TRBD1; clone_size: NA; cdr3_nt: TGTGCCAGCAGCCTCTACCGGACAGGGGACCGGTATGGCTACACCTTC; cdr3_aa: CASSLYRTGDRYGYTF
j_call: TRBJ2-7; v_call: TRBV5-1; d_call: TRBD1; clone_size: NA; cdr3_nt: TGCGCCAGCAGCTTGGAGGGGGCGCTGAGAGAGCAGTACTTC; cdr3_aa: CASSLEGALREQYF
j_call: TRBJ2-5; v_call: TRBV21-1; d_call: NA; clone_size: NA; cdr3_nt: TGTGCCAGCAGCAATTCACTAGCGGGGGAGACCTTCAGAGAGACCCAGTACTTC; cdr3_aa: CASSNSLAGETFRETQYF
j_call: TRBJ2-7; v_call: TRBV19; d_call: TRBD1; clone_size: NA; cdr3_nt: TGTGCCAGCTCAGGGGGACCCTACGAGCAGTACTTC; cdr3_aa: CASSGGPYEQYF
j_call: TRBJ2-5; v_call: TRBV5-1; d_call: NA; clone_size: NA; cdr3_nt: TGCGCCAGCAGCCCTCAGGGGACGCAAGAGACCCAGTACTTC; cdr3_aa: CASSPQGTQETQYF
j_call: TRBJ2-7; v_call: TRBV18; d_call: TRBD1; clone_size: NA; cdr3_nt: TGTGCCAGCTCACCCGGGACAGGGAACTTCTACGAGCAGTACTTC; cdr3_aa: CASSPGTGNFYEQYF
j_call: TRBJ2-7; v_call: TRBV7-9; d_call: NA; clone_size: NA; cdr3_nt: TGTGCCAGCAGCTCATCCGGGTTACCCTACGAGCAGTACTTC; cdr3_aa: CASSSSGLPYEQYF
j_call: TRBJ1-2; v_call: TRBV5-6; d_call: TRBD1; clone_size: NA; cdr3_nt: TGTGCCAGCAGCCAGATTGACAGGGGGCGCGTCGGCTACACCTTC; cdr3_aa: CASSQIDRGRVGYTF
j_call: TRBJ1-2; v_call: TRBV6-2/TRBV6-3; d_call: NA; clone_size: NA; cdr3_nt: TGTGCCAGCAGTCAAACCGGGAGCTATGGCTACACCTTC; cdr3_aa: CASSQTGSYGYTF
j_call: TRBJ1-5; v_call: TRBV15; d_call: NA; clone_size: NA; cdr3_nt: TGTGCCACCAGCAGAGATGGAGAGGGGAATCAGCCCCAGCATTTT; cdr3_aa: CATSRDGEGNQPQHF
j_call: TRBJ1-1; v_call: TRBV27; d_call: TRBD1; clone_size: NA; cdr3_nt: TGTGCCAGCAGTTTAGCTGGGACAGGAAACACTGAAGCTTTCTTT; cdr3_aa: CASSLAGTGNTEAFF
j_call: TRBJ1-6; v_call: TRBV6-5; d_call: NA; clone_size: NA; cdr3_nt: TGTGCCAGCAGAACTCAGGGAAGCCATAATTCACCCCTCCACTTT; cdr3_aa: CASRTQGSHNSPLHF
j_call: TRBJ2-1; v_call: TRBV5-1; d_call: TRBD2; clone_size: NA; cdr3_nt: TGCGCCAGCACCCTGGACAGCGGGGGGTACAATGAGCAGTTCTTC; cdr3_aa: CASTLDSGGYNEQFF
j_call: TRBJ1-2; v_call: TRBV30; d_call: NA; clone_size: NA; cdr3_nt: TGTGCCTGGAGTACCGACAGTCTCTATGGCTACACCTTC; cdr3_aa: CAWSTDSLYGYTF
j_call: TRBJ1-2; v_call: TRBV27; d_call: NA; clone_size: NA; cdr3_nt: TGTGCCAGCAGCCCAACCAGGACGTATGGCTACACCTTC; cdr3_aa: CASSPTRTYGYTF
j_call: TRBJ1-4; v_call: TRBV5-8; d_call: NA; clone_size: NA; cdr3_nt: TGTGCCAGCAGTCCGGAGGTGATTCCTGTACAGGGTGAAAAACTGTTTTTT; cdr3_aa: CASSPEVIPVQGEKLFF
j_call: TRBJ2-1; v_call: TRBV11-2; d_call: TRBD2; clone_size: NA; cdr3_nt: TGTGCCAGCAGCAGCGGGGGGGCGAGCTCCTACAATGAGCAGTTCTTC; cdr3_aa: CASSSGGASSYNEQFF
j_call: TRBJ1-3; v_call: TRBV6-5; d_call: TRBD1; clone_size: NA; cdr3_nt: TGTGCCAGCAGCCTACAGGGGGCAACTGGAAACACCATATATTTT; cdr3_aa: CASSLQGATGNTIYF
j_call: TRBJ2-5; v_call: TRBV9; d_call: NA; clone_size: NA; cdr3_nt: TGTGCCAGCAGTCCTCTCACCCTGACAGGGAGGCCAGAGACCCAGTACTTC; cdr3_aa: CASSPLTLTGRPETQYF